The 20 T cell receptor beta chains below were found in one sample sequenced in a study of a mutant IDH1 vaccine in newly diagnosed glioma. The time point here: baseline, week 1 (first vaccination visit). As for treatment: pre-vaccination baseline after standard-of-care therapy. Only in-frame clones appear in the TCRdb table, and some are missing; sequencing was by immunoSEQ multiplex PCR. The profile covers some 61,000 clones, with 80% to 90% appearing a single time and roughly 2.6% taken by the ten largest. The sequences come from PBMCs, collected from a glioma patient treated with radiotherapy, temozolomide or both. The origin of the receptors is a man aged 30 to 45 with glioma.

The chain recombines TRBV2 with TRBJ2-1; 7 bases fit TRBD2. V trimming: 6 bases; J trimming: 3 bases; junction bases outside the gene matches: 5. This CDR3 comprises 14 residues. Germline CDR1 reads SNHLY; CDR2 reads FYNNEI. The CDR3 DNA follows: TGTGCCAGCAGCGGTAGCGGGCTCTACAATGAGCAGTTCTTC. Protein: CASSGSGLYNEQFF.

The V and J genes are TRBV2 and TRBJ1-3; D gene unclear. This CDR3 has 14 amino acids. Germline loops: CDR1 SNHLY, CDR2 FYNNEI. V was clipped by 3 bases and J by 0 bases, with 6 bases between them. CDR3 sequence reads: CASSDKSSGNTIYF. The CDR3 DNA reads as TGTGCCAGCAGTGACAAGAGCTCTGGAAACACCATATATTTT.

This clone is a singleton in its sample. The chain combines TRBV6-5 with TRBJ2-1; weak D call: TRBD2 (6 bases). The CDR3 has 16 residues. V was clipped by 0 bases and J by 0 bases, with 9 bases between them. CDR1 MNHEY and CDR2 SVGAGI come from the germline V gene. The CDR3: CASSYSGTSSYNEQFF. CDR3 bases: TGTGCCAGCAGTTACTCCGGGACTTCCTCCTACAATGAGCAGTTCTTC.

This rearrangement joins TRBV28 to TRBJ1-4; D unresolved. The CDR3 loop spans 15 amino acids. Germline CDR1 is MDHEN and CDR2 is SYDVKM. Trimming took off 3 bases at V and 2 bases at J, with 10 bases between the two ends. CDR3 protein: CASSFFAGTNEKLFF. The CDR3 nucleotides read TGTGCCAGCAGTTTTTTTGCGGGGACTAATGAAAAACTGTTTTTT.

The gene calls are TRBV5-1 and TRBJ2-2; TRBD2 matches 16 bases. Trimming cost V 4 bases and J 4 bases; bases outside gene matches: 10. This CDR3 is 19 amino acids long. Germline assignment: CDR1 SGHRS and CDR2 YFSETQ. In nucleotides, the CDR3 is TGCGCCAGCAGCCCCTCCGGGACTAGCGGGGGGGCCTTCACCGGGGAGCTGTTTTTT. Amino acid sequence: CASSPSGTSGGAFTGELFF. The full variable domain, its missing parts supplied by reference TRBV5-1 and TRBJ2-2, is KAGVTQTPRYLIKTRGQQVTLSCSPISGHRSVSWYQQTPGQGLQFLFEYFSETQRNKGNFPGRFSGRQFSNSRSEMNVSTLELGDSALYLCASSPSGTSGGAFTGELFFGEGSRLTVL.

The chain couples TRBV11-2 to TRBJ2-2; D not resolved. V lost 5 bases to trimming and J lost 2 bases, with 12 bases between them. This CDR3 is built from 15 residues. Germline V gene lookup returns CDR1 SGHAT and CDR2 FQNNGV. The CDR3 sequence is CASSLRAQNTGELFF. The CDR3 nucleotides are TGTGCCAGCAGCCTAAGGGCACAAAACACCGGGGAGCTGTTTTTT.

This clone has only a few counts. V is TRBV27 and J is TRBJ1-1; 8 nucleotides align to TRBD1. Germline assignment: CDR1 MNHEY and CDR2 SMNVEV (reference sequence). There are 14 residues in the CDR3. Germline trimming cut 10 bases from V and 1 base from J; bases unmatched to any gene: 8. The CDR3 is CATPPDRANTEAFF. The CDR3 DNA reads TGTGCCACCCCACCGGACAGGGCGAACACTGAAGCTTTCTTT.

The chain uses TRBV6-1 and TRBJ1-5; the D is unclear. Per the germline V gene, CDR1 is MNHNS and CDR2 is SASEGT. The V end lost 6 bases, the J end lost 5 bases, and 17 bases lay between the germline ends. The CDR3 covers 15 residues. The DNA of the CDR3 is TGTGCCAGCAGGTTTGACCACTATGGAGATCAGCCCCAGCATTTT. This encodes CASRFDHYGDQPQHF.

The gene calls are TRBV21-1 and TRBJ2-4. TRBV21-1 is noted as a pseudogene. The CDR3 covers 18 residues. CDR3 sequence reads: CASSKQPDPPLAKNIQYF. The CDR3 DNA reads as TGTGCCAGCAGCAAACAGCCGGATCCACCTCTAGCCAAAAACATTCAGTACTTC.

This chain uses TRBV5-6 with TRBJ2-3; maybe TRBD2 (6 bases). The germline gives CDR1 SGHDT, CDR2 YYEEEE. The V end lost 4 bases, the J end lost 5 bases, and 17 bases lay between the germline ends. CDR3 length: 15 residues. CDR3 sequence: CASSPWTNPGDTQYF. In DNA, the CDR3 is TGTGCCAGCAGCCCCTGGACTAATCCAGGAGATACGCAGTATTTT.

The rearrangement uses TRBV19 and TRBJ2-7, with 8 bases fitting TRBD1. Per the germline V gene, CDR1 is LNHDA and CDR2 is SQIVND (reference sequence). This CDR3 contains 14 residues. With V trimmed by 7 bases and J by 2 bases, 7 bases remained unmatched. This CDR3 reads CASNDRGQAYEQYF. CDR3 in DNA: TGTGCCAGTAACGACAGGGGTCAGGCCTACGAGCAGTACTTC.

The chain uses TRBV14 and TRBJ2-7; D may be TRBD2 (5 bases). Trimming took 0 bases from V and 5 from J, leaving 20 bases between them. The CDR3 has 17 residues. Germline V gives CDR1 SGHDN, CDR2 FVKESK. CDR3 in amino acids: CASSQEHGVSSMDEQYF. DNA for the CDR3: TGTGCCAGCAGCCAAGAACACGGGGTCAGCTCTATGGACGAGCAGTACTTC.

The rearrangement links TRBV30 to TRBJ1-2, with a weak D call TRBD1 (6 bases). V was cut by 1 base and J by 3 bases, with 9 bases left in between. The CDR3 extends over 13 amino acids. Per the germline V gene, CDR1 is GTSNPN and CDR2 is SVGIG (reference sequence). CDR3 amino acids: CAWSEGQHYGYTF. For the CDR3, the DNA is TGTGCCTGGAGTGAGGGACAACACTATGGCTACACCTTC.

The chain carries TRBV10-2 and TRBJ1-5, with a possible D match to TRBD1 (6 bases). The CDR3 extends over 14 amino acids. The V gene lost 4 bases and the J gene lost 2 bases, with 9 bases spanning the gap. Germline V CDR1 and CDR2: WSHSY, SAAADI. The chain's CDR3 is CASSGGAGNQPQHF. DNA for the CDR3: TGCGCCAGCAGTGGGGGGGCGGGCAATCAGCCCCAGCATTTT.

The chain links TRBV6-5 to TRBJ1-1; a weak D match, TRBD1 (5 bases). The CDR3 runs to 14 residues. Germline V CDR1 and CDR2: MNHEY, SVGAGI. Trimming left V 8 bases short and J 11 bases short, with 24 bases between. CDR3 bases: TGTGCCAGCTCCTCTCAAGCCCCCGCAGGGCGGGCTTTCTTT. Translated, it gives CASSSQAPAGRAFF.

This rearrangement joins TRBV9 to TRBJ1-6; D is ambiguous. Germline CDR1 and CDR2: SGDLS and YYNGEE. This CDR3 is 13 amino acids long. V gave up 6 bases and J gave up 9 bases, with 13 bases separating them. The CDR3 spells CASNLGESSPLHF. CDR3 bases: TGTGCCAGCAACCTGGGCGAATCTTCACCCCTCCACTTT.

With regard to this clone: At one end the junction does not follow the germline gene, possibly because of a read error. The chain is built from TRBV28 and TRBJ1-2, with D hard to call. The CDR3 is 11 amino acids. CDR1 is MDHEN and CDR2 is SYDVKM in the germline V gene. The CDR3, as DNA: TGTGCCAGCGGTTTCATCGGAGGCTACACCTTC. Translation: CASGFIGGYTF.

The chain recombines TRBV4-1 with TRBJ1-1, with D maybe TRBD1 (6 bases). Germline-derived CDR1 and CDR2 are MGHRA and YSYEKL. The V and J ends lost 0 bases and 1 base respectively, with 12 bases between them. This CDR3 spans 16 amino acids. CDR3 protein: CASSQDSEGGNTEAFF. DNA of the CDR3: TGCGCCAGCAGCCAAGATTCGGAGGGGGGGAACACTGAAGCTTTCTTT.

The chain recombines TRBV7-9 with TRBJ1-2; unclear D gene. The V end was cut by 5 bases, the J end by 3 bases, with 4 bases between. The CDR3 contains 11 residues. From germline, CDR1 is SEHNR and CDR2 FQNEAQ (reference sequence). CDR3 protein: CASSLHYGYTF. The CDR3 coding sequence is TGTGCCAGCAGCCTCCACTATGGCTACACCTTC.

The sample holds one count of this clone. The V gene is TRBV5-6, the J gene TRBJ2-3; D might be TRBD1 (5 bases). The CDR3 runs to 15 residues. Germline CDR1 reads SGHDT; CDR2 reads YYEEEE. Trimming removed 0 bases at V and 5 bases at J, with 13 bases between. The CDR3 region has the DNA TGTGCCAGCAGCTTGGGAGTCCAGGGTGGAGATACGCAGTATTTT. It specifies CASSLGVQGGDTQYF.